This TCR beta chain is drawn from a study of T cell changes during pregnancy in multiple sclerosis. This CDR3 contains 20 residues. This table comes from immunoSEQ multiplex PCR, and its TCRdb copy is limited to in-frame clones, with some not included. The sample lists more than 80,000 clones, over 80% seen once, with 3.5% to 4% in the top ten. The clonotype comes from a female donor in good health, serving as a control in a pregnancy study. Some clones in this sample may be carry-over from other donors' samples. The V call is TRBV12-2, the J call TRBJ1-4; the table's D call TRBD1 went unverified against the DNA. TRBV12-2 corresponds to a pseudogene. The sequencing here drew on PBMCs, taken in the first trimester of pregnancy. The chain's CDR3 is CASRCLQGLARNATNEKLFF. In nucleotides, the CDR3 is TGTGCAAGTCGCTGTCTCCAGGGGTTAGCTAGGAATGCAACTAATGAAAAACTGTTTTTT.